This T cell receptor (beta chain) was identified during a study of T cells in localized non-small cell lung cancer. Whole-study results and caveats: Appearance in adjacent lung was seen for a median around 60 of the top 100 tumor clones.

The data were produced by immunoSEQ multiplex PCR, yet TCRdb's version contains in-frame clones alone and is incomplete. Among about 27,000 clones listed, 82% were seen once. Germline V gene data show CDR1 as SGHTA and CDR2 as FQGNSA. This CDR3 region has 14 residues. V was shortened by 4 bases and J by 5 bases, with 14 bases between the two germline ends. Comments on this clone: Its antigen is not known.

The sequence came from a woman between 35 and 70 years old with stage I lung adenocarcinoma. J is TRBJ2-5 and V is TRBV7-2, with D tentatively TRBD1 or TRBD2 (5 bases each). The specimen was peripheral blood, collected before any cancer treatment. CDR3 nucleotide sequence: TGTGCCAGCAGCTCCGGTGGGGGAGTGGAGACCCAGTACTTC. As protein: CASSSGGGVETQYF.